The source of this TCR beta chain is a study of T-cell memory formation after mild COVID-19. Overall study results and limits: A second wave expanding day 15 to 37 was CD4+-biased; contracting clones were balanced.

Regarding this clonotype: The antigen is undetermined.

Trimming removed 1 base from V and 12 bases from J; junction bases left unmatched: 3. The CDR3 is 13 residues long. Each CDR3 protein gets one entry after TCRdb re-called the 5' RACE reads with MiXCR. The sample has 100,000 to 150,000 distinct CDR3 sequences; roughly 6% are singletons. The chain employs TRBV12-3 or TRBV12-4 and TRBJ2-7; TRBD2 matches at 13 bases. The receptor's source is an adult woman who had mild COVID-19 (a few samples of this study predate the infection). Cell type and time point are not known. Sequenced material: PBMCs or a T cell subset sorted from them (not recorded which). The CDR3 DNA follows: TGTGCCAGCAGTTTAGAGGGACTAGCGGGAATGTACTTC. It specifies CASSLEGLAGMYF.